Each of the 28 T cell receptor beta chains below was sequenced from the same sample in a study of molecular identifiers for immune sequencing clone quantification. TCRdb re-called the PCR reads with MiXCR, one entry per CDR3 protein. The sample has hundreds of thousands of distinct CDR3 sequences, roughly 27% seen once. Sequencing was performed on naive CD8+ T cells from blood, with Jurkat cell RNA spiked in. Regarding subset: FACS-sorted CD8+CD4-CCR7+CD45RA+ naive T cells. The receptors shown here come from a human donor in good health. Some libraries in this study had Jurkat cell RNA spiked in.

The chain has TRBV6-2 or TRBV6-3 and TRBJ2-1, with a weak D call TRBD2 (5 bases). The CDR3 spans 17 residues. The V end was cut by 6 bases, the J end by 1 base, with 19 bases between. CDR1 MNHEY and CDR2 SVGEGT come from the germline V gene. The CDR3 coding sequence is TGTGCCAGCAGCCCCCGAGGAGGTATCGGGTCCTACAATGAGCAGTTCTTC. It translates to CASSPRGGIGSYNEQFF.

The chain has TRBV20-1 and TRBJ2-7; possibly TRBD1 for D (6 bases). Between the trimmed V and J ends, which lost 1 base and 1 base, there was a span of 14 bases. The CDR3 is 15 amino acids. Per the germline V gene, CDR1 is DFQATT and CDR2 is SNEGSKA (reference sequence). This chain's CDR3 is CSARVEPGVSYEQYF. CDR3 coding DNA: TGCAGTGCTAGAGTAGAACCAGGGGTATCCTACGAGCAGTACTTC.

This clonotype was counted many times. The V gene is TRBV6-2 or TRBV6-3, the J gene TRBJ1-5, with 7 bases identical to TRBD1. The CDR3 is made up of 15 amino acids. Losses at the gene ends were 2 bases for V and 3 bases for J; bases not matched to a gene: 4. CDR1 is MNHEY, CDR2 SVGEGT, per germline. CDR3 region: CASSYPDRVNQPQHF. CDR3 sequence (DNA): TGTGCCAGCAGTTACCCAGACAGGGTCAATCAGCCCCAGCATTTT.

The chain joins TRBV19 to TRBJ2-5; the D is unclear. V shed 5 bases and J shed 2 bases, with 9 bases lying between them. The CDR3 is 13 residues long. Germline lookup yields CDR1 LNHDA and CDR2 SQIVND (reference sequence). CDR3 region: CASSYRHQETQYF. Here the CDR3 DNA reads TGTGCCAGTAGTTACCGGCATCAAGAGACCCAGTACTTC.

A few counts support this clonotype. The chain recombines TRBV9 with TRBJ2-7; D uncertain. Germline-derived CDR1 and CDR2 are SGDLS and YYNGEE. Trimming took off 0 bases at V and 3 bases at J, with 22 bases between the two ends. The CDR3 is 18 residues long. The CDR3 region is CASSVGSIGVGSYYEQYF. The DNA for the CDR3 is TGTGCCAGCAGCGTAGGATCGATCGGAGTCGGTTCCTACTACGAGCAGTACTTC. Combining the CDR3 with reference TRBV9 and TRBJ2-7 gives the whole variable domain DSGVTQTPKHLITATGQRVTLRCSPRSGDLSVYWYQQSLDQGLQFLIQYYNGEERAKGNILERFSAQQFPDLHSELNLSSLELGDSALYFCASSVGSIGVGSYYEQYFGPGTRLTVT.

Remarks on this clonotype: This sequence may be a read error, since a much larger clone differs from it by one base. The J gene is TRBJ1-2, the V gene TRBV27; D unresolved. The CDR3 length is 15 residues. CDR1 and CDR2 (germline): MNHEY, SMNVEV (reference sequence). The CDR3 reads CASSPSQFAPYGFTF. CDR3 DNA: TGTGCCAGCAGTCCCTCCCAGTTTGCCCCCTATGGCTTCACCTTC.

The rearrangement joins TRBV10-2 to TRBJ2-7, with 8 bases identical to TRBD1. The junction had 7 bases not matched to a gene; V was cut back by 6 bases and J by 3 bases. CDR1 and CDR2 (germline): WSHSY, SAAADI. The CDR3 is 14 residues long. The chain's CDR3 is CASSNQGAGYEQYF. The CDR3 DNA follows: TGCGCCAGCAGCAACCAGGGGGCCGGCTACGAGCAGTACTTC.

About this clonotype itself: A clone one base away is much larger, so this may be a read error. The chain couples TRBV20-1 to TRBJ1-1; tentatively, D is TRBD1 (5 bases). Trimming took 6 bases from V and 3 from J, leaving 14 bases between them. The CDR3 is made up of 13 amino acids. The germline V gene encodes CDR1 DFQATT and CDR2 SNEGSKA (reference sequence). This chain's CDR3 is CSARDRLDTEAFF. The CDR3 nucleotides are TGCAGTGCCCGAGACAGATTGGACACTGAAGCTTTCTTT.

This sequence joins TRBV9 and TRBJ2-3, with 7 bases aligning to TRBD2. The CDR3 has 16 residues. V gave up 0 bases and J gave up 2 bases; unmatched junction bases: 6. The germline V gene has CDR1 SGDLS and CDR2 YYNGEE. The DNA for the CDR3 is TGTGCCAGCAGCGTAGGGACTAGAGGTTTCACAGATACGCAGTATTTT. It specifies CASSVGTRGFTDTQYF. The full variable domain, its missing parts supplied by reference TRBV9 and TRBJ2-3, is DSGVTQTPKHLITATGQRVTLRCSPRSGDLSVYWYQQSLDQGLQFLIQYYNGEERAKGNILERFSAQQFPDLHSELNLSSLELGDSALYFCASSVGTRGFTDTQYFGPGTRLTVL.

This sequence joins TRBV4-3 and TRBJ2-7; D remains unclear. The CDR3 sequence is 13 residues long. The germline gives CDR1 LGHNA, CDR2 YSLEER. V gave up 0 bases and J gave up 3 bases, with 6 bases separating them. As DNA, the CDR3 is TGCGCCAGCAGCCAAGATACGATCTACGAGCAGTACTTC. Encoded protein: CASSQDTIYEQYF.

This clonotype was counted ten times or more. The chain employs TRBV6-2 or TRBV6-3 and TRBJ2-4; weak D call: TRBD2 (5 bases). Germline V gene data show CDR1 as MNHEY and CDR2 as SVGEGT. V dropped 6 bases and J dropped 3 bases, with 15 bases sitting between them. The CDR3 runs 15 residues. CDR3 protein: CASSPVGEGKNIQYF. In DNA, the CDR3 is TGTGCCAGCAGCCCTGTCGGAGAGGGCAAAAACATTCAGTACTTC.

For this clonotype: A much larger clone is a single base away; this may be a read error. The chain combines TRBV7-9 with TRBJ1-4; D not certain. This CDR3 comprises 14 residues. From germline, CDR1 is SEHNR and CDR2 FQNEAQ (reference sequence). This CDR3 reads CASSLVSTNEKLLF. The CDR3 region has the DNA TGTGCCAGCAGCTTAGTATCGACTAATGAAAAACTGCTTTTT.

This clonotype turned up a few times. V gene TRBV10-3 combines with J gene TRBJ2-3, with D unclear. CDR3 length: 13 amino acids. Between the trimmed V and J ends, which lost 7 bases and 2 bases, there was a span of 10 bases. The germline CDR1 and CDR2 sequences are ENHRY and SYGVKD. CDR3 region: CAITGLPTDTQYF. The CDR3 DNA sequence: TGTGCCATCACGGGCTTGCCCACAGATACGCAGTATTTT.

The rearrangement uses TRBV24-1 and TRBJ2-2; TRBD2 agrees at 10 bases. The trim removed 7 bases at V and 2 bases at J, leaving 9 bases unmatched. The CDR3 covers 17 residues. Germline V gene data show CDR1 as KGHDR and CDR2 as SFDVKD. The CDR3 sequence: CATRGSGRAANTGELFF. The CDR3 region has the DNA TGTGCCACCAGAGGAAGCGGGAGGGCCGCAAACACCGGGGAGCTGTTTTTT.

The V and J genes are TRBV2 and TRBJ2-5; 10 bases agree with TRBD1. Germline V gene lookup returns CDR1 SNHLY and CDR2 FYNNEI. Unmatched junction bases numbered 7, after V lost 1 base and J lost 5 bases. The CDR3 runs 16 residues. CDR3 DNA: TGTGCCAGCAGTGAAGGACAGGGGGCCTCCGTGGAGACCCAGTACTTC. Translation gives CASSEGQGASVETQYF.

This clonotype was seen repeatedly, ten times or more. The chain links TRBV29-1 to TRBJ2-3; D tentatively fits TRBD1 or TRBD2 (5 bases each). The CDR3 totals 14 residues. The ends were cut back, 3 bases at V and 3 bases at J, with 13 bases in the middle. CDR1 and CDR2 (germline): SQVTM, ANQGSEA. CDR3 nucleotides: TGCAGCGTTGAGGGGGAAAAAGGAACAGATACGCAGTATTTT. It codes for CSVEGEKGTDTQYF.

This clonotype was detected ten times or more. V is TRBV12-3 or TRBV12-4 and J is TRBJ1-1; D may be TRBD1 (6 bases). Trimming left V 5 bases short and J 5 bases short, with 15 bases between. The CDR3 is 14 amino acids. The CDR3 sequence is CASSPDRMGTEAFF. The CDR3 region has the DNA TGTGCCAGCAGTCCTGACAGGATGGGAACTGAAGCTTTCTTT.

This clonotype turned up a few times. This rearrangement joins TRBV9 to TRBJ2-7; 8 bases fit TRBD2. The CDR3 length is 13 residues. In germline, CDR1 is SGDLS, CDR2 YYNGEE. With 4 bases clipped from V and 6 bases from J, the junction kept 6 bases outside the gene matches. CDR3 protein: CASSPGGGIEQYF. In DNA, the CDR3 is TGTGCCAGCAGCCCGGGGGGGGGGATCGAGCAGTACTTC.

This clonotype was counted between two and nine times. This rearrangement joins TRBV20-1 to TRBJ2-7; 11 bases line up with TRBD2. CDR3 length equals 17 residues. The V gene's germline CDR1 is DFQATT and CDR2 SNEGSKA (reference sequence). V shed 5 bases and J 0 bases; nucleotides not matched to a gene: 12. The CDR3 DNA follows: TGCAGTGCTGAAGGGGCTAGCGGGAGGCCTAGCTCCTACGAGCAGTACTTC. This sequence encodes CSAEGASGRPSSYEQYF.

A note on this clonotype: At one of its ends the junction is not consistent with the germline gene, which may arise from a read error. The rearrangement uses TRBV29-1 and TRBJ2-7; D possibly corresponds to TRBD2 (5 bases). Per germline, CDR1 SQVTM and CDR2 ANQGSEA. This CDR3 is 11 amino acids long. In DNA form, the CDR3 reads TGTAGCGTCCGTTGTTGCTACGAGCAGTACTTC. This encodes CSVRCCYEQYF.

This clonotype occurred many times. The V gene is TRBV29-1, the J gene TRBJ1-1; the D gene is possibly TRBD1 (5 bases). The CDR3 is 14 amino acids. Germline assignment: CDR1 SQVTM and CDR2 ANQGSEA. V lost 5 bases and J 6 bases, leaving 19 bases between the germline ends. CDR3 residues: CSVYGSVGVAEAFF. In DNA form, the CDR3 reads TGCAGCGTTTACGGAAGTGTAGGGGTTGCTGAAGCTTTCTTT.

This clonotype was found many times. The chain uses TRBV9 and TRBJ2-3; D remains unclear. V lost 6 bases and J lost 2, with 22 bases in between. This CDR3 region has 17 residues. Per the germline V gene, CDR1 is SGDLS and CDR2 is YYNGEE. The CDR3 spells CASTKRESTLDTDTQYF. CDR3 DNA sequence: TGTGCCAGCACCAAGCGAGAATCTACTTTGGACACAGATACGCAGTATTTT.

This clonotype was found many times. The genes are TRBV6-6 and TRBJ2-6, with no clear D. There are 15 residues in the CDR3. The V and J ends lost 6 bases and 0 bases respectively, with 9 bases between them. Germline V gene data show CDR1 as MNHNY and CDR2 as SVGAGI (reference sequence). Here the CDR3 DNA reads TGTGCCAGCAGGCCTACAGCCTCTGGGGCCAACGTCCTGACTTTC. It encodes CASRPTASGANVLTF.

This clonotype was counted at least ten times. The rearrangement joins TRBV4-2 to TRBJ2-7, with D uncertain. Trimming took 1 base from V and 0 from J, leaving 10 bases between them. The CDR3 totals 15 residues. Germline CDR1 LGHNA, CDR2 YNFKEQ. CDR3 in amino acids: CASSQAIGGSYEQYF. The DNA of the CDR3 is TGTGCCAGCAGCCAAGCCATAGGCGGCTCCTACGAGCAGTACTTC.

The chain carries TRBV9 and TRBJ1-1; TRBD1 is a possible D gene (5 bases). The germline V gene encodes CDR1 SGDLS and CDR2 YYNGEE. V was pared by 0 bases and J by 0 bases, with 27 bases between. The CDR3 has 21 residues. The CDR3 reads CASSVVAVPGGASGMNTEAFF. CDR3 sequence (DNA): TGTGCCAGCAGCGTAGTGGCCGTCCCGGGGGGAGCCAGCGGTATGAACACTGAAGCTTTCTTT.

For this clonotype: A much bigger clone sits one base away, suggesting this may be a read error. The V and J genes are TRBV4-3 and TRBJ1-3; D is ambiguous. This CDR3 is built from 18 residues. Germline V CDR1 and CDR2: LGHNA, YSLEER. This CDR3 reads CASSQDRVQSSSGDTIYF. DNA for the CDR3: TGCGCCAGCAGCCAAGACCGAGTCCAGTCGAGCTCTGGAGACACCATATATTTT.

This clonotype has only a few counts. The chain combines TRBV7-9 with TRBJ2-7, with D uncertain. Per the germline V gene, CDR1 is SEHNR and CDR2 is FQNEAQ (reference sequence). The CDR3 length is 15 residues. V was pared by 5 bases and J by 0 bases, with 14 bases between. CDR3 residues: CASSATGTFSYEQYF. The DNA of the CDR3 is TGTGCCAGCAGCGCGACTGGAACCTTCTCCTACGAGCAGTACTTC.

This clonotype showed up many times. This sequence joins TRBV27 and TRBJ1-1, with D possibly being TRBD1 (5 bases). The germline V gene encodes CDR1 MNHEY and CDR2 SMNVEV (reference sequence). Trimming took 0 bases from V and 8 from J, leaving 13 bases between them. The CDR3 contains 14 residues. In DNA form, the CDR3 reads TGTGCCAGCAGTTTATCGACGGGGGGTTTCGAAGCTTTCTTT. This encodes CASSLSTGGFEAFF.